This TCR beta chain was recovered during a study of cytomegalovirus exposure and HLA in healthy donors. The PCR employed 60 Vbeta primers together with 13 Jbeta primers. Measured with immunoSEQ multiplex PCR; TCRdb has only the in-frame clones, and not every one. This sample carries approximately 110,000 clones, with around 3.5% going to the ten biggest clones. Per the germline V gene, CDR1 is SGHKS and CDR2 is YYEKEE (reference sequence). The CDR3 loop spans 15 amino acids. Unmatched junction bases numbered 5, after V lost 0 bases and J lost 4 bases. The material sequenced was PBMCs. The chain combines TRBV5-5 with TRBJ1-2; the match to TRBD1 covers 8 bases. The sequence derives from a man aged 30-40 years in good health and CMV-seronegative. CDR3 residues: CASSLAGQGGYGYTF. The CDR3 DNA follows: TGTGCCAGCAGCTTGGCCGGACAGGGAGGCTATGGCTACACCTTC. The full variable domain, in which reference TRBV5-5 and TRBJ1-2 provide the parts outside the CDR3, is DAGVTQSPTHLIKTRGQQVTLRCSPISGHKSVSWYQQVLGQGPQFIFQYYEKEERGRGNFPDRFSARQFPNYSSELNVNALLLGDSALYLCASSLAGQGGYGYTFGSGTRLTVV.